These 14 T cell receptor beta chains were all obtained from the same sample, sequenced in a study of cytomegalovirus exposure and HLA in healthy donors. Here immunoSEQ multiplex PCR was the method, and the copy in TCRdb shows in-frame clones only, minus some. The table has 300,000 to 350,000 clones, 88% seen once. Sequencing was performed on PBMCs. These receptors came from a young man in good health and CMV-seronegative.

This sequence joins TRBV29-1 and TRBJ1-2; tentative D call: TRBD1 (5 bases). The CDR3 extends over 11 amino acids. CDR1 is SQVTM, CDR2 ANQGSEA, per germline. CDR3 protein: CRADSNYGYTF. The DNA for the CDR3 is TGCAGAGCCGACAGTAACTATGGCTACACCTTC.

The gene calls are TRBV10-2 and TRBJ2-1; the D gene is possibly TRBD1 (5 bases). There are 15 residues in the CDR3. V lost 3 bases and J lost 4, with 13 bases in between. Germline CDR1 and CDR2: WSHSY and SAAADI. CDR3: CASSDRTTLYNEQFF. The DNA of the CDR3 is TGCGCCAGCAGTGATCGGACAACTCTATACAATGAGCAGTTCTTC.

This clone was seen more than once but under ten times. CDR3: CEVQGSSYEQYF. The CDR3 coding sequence is TGTGAGGTCCAGGGAAGTTCCTACGAGCAGTACTTC. This chain joins TRBV2 and TRBJ2-7; TRBD1 might be the D (5 bases). Germline assignment: CDR1 SNHLY and CDR2 FYNNEI. The CDR3 is 12 amino acids.

The genes are TRBV15 and TRBJ2-3; no clear D. The germline CDR1 and CDR2 sequences are LNHNV and YYDKDF (reference sequence). Trimming cost V 3 bases and J 6 bases, with 19 bases left between them. This CDR3 is built from 16 residues. The CDR3 region has the DNA TGTGCCACCAGCAGTTCCCCGGGTCCTTTCCGGGATACGCAGTATTTT. It yields the protein CATSSSPGPFRDTQYF.

The chain combines TRBV18 with TRBJ2-7; 10 bases map to TRBD2. With 2 bases clipped from V and 4 bases from J, the junction kept 5 bases outside the gene matches. Germline V gene data show CDR1 as KGHSH and CDR2 as LQKENI. This CDR3 has 15 amino acids. CDR3 DNA: TGTGCCAGCTCACCAGGGGGACTAGCGAGGTACGAGCAGTACTTC. It translates to CASSPGGLARYEQYF.

The chain uses TRBV27 and TRBJ1-1, with a weak D call TRBD1 (5 bases). V shed 2 bases and J shed 4 bases, with 17 bases lying between them. Germline V gives CDR1 MNHEY, CDR2 SMNVEV (reference sequence). The CDR3 is 16 residues long. CDR3 sequence reads: CASSLGAATLSTEAFF. The CDR3 DNA follows: TGTGCCAGCAGTTTAGGGGCTGCCACCCTGAGCACTGAAGCTTTCTTT.

CDR3 DNA sequence: TGTGCCAGTTCAGGGGACGGCTCCTACGAGCAGTACTTC. It specifies CASSGDGSYEQYF. The rearrangement links TRBV19 to TRBJ2-7; weak D call: TRBD1 (6 bases). The V and J ends lost 8 bases and 0 bases respectively, with 11 bases between them. Germline loops: CDR1 LNHDA, CDR2 SQIVND (reference sequence). CDR3 length equals 13 residues.

V is TRBV7-9 and J is TRBJ1-1; 7 bases line up with TRBD1. The CDR3 contains 14 residues. Germline loops: CDR1 SEHNR, CDR2 FQNEAQ (reference sequence). The J segment lost 4 bases and the V segment lost 5 bases, leaving 7 bases of the junction unmatched. The CDR3 DNA reads as TGTGCCAGCAGCGCCACAGGGGTCTCCACTGAAGCTTTCTTT. Translation gives CASSATGVSTEAFF.

V gene TRBV5-4 combines with J gene TRBJ1-1; possibly TRBD1 for D (5 bases). Germline CDR1 and CDR2: SGHNT and YYREEE (reference sequence). The ends were cut back, 0 bases at V and 1 base at J, with 10 bases in the middle. The CDR3 is 15 amino acids. CDR3 in amino acids: CASSLVDRSNTEAFF. The CDR3 nucleotides are TGTGCCAGCAGCTTGGTAGACAGATCGAACACTGAAGCTTTCTTT.

The chain recombines TRBV9 with TRBJ1-1; 10 bases agree with TRBD1. V was pared by 0 bases and J by 1 base, with 6 bases of the junction left unmatched. Germline-derived CDR1 and CDR2 are SGDLS and YYNGEE. The CDR3 runs to 17 residues. The CDR3 nucleotides are TGTGCCAGCAGCGTAGGGACAGGGGGATCTCAGAACACTGAAGCTTTCTTT. It encodes CASSVGTGGSQNTEAFF.

The rearrangement joins TRBV6-5 to TRBJ1-2; D perhaps matches TRBD1 (6 bases). V was cut by 4 bases and J by 3 bases, with 18 bases left in between. The CDR3 has 16 residues. CDR1 and CDR2 from the germline V gene are MNHEY and SVGAGI. As DNA, the CDR3 is TGTGCCAGCAGTTCCCACCCAAGACAGGCCCACTATGGCTACACCTTC. Translating gives CASSSHPRQAHYGYTF.

V is TRBV5-1 and J is TRBJ2-1; 9 bases agree with TRBD1. This CDR3 contains 17 residues. Germline V gene sequence: CDR1 SGHRS, CDR2 YFSETQ. The V and J ends lost 0 bases and 0 bases, in that order; junction bases with no gene match: 4. The DNA for the CDR3 is TGCGCCAGCAGCTTGGGCTCGGGACAGGGCTCCTACAATGAGCAGTTCTTC. Translating it yields CASSLGSGQGSYNEQFF.

The sample holds a few counts of this clone. The chain employs TRBV4-3 and TRBJ1-2; TRBD1 matches at 8 bases. CDR3 length: 14 amino acids. Trimming took 4 bases from V and 4 from J; bases not matched to a gene: 5. CDR1 is LGHNA, CDR2 YSLEER, per germline. The chain's CDR3 is CASSPDRGIYGYTF. The CDR3 DNA sequence: TGCGCCAGCAGCCCAGACAGGGGAATCTATGGCTACACCTTC.

The chain couples TRBV18 to TRBJ1-2, with a weak D call TRBD1 (6 bases). The germline gives CDR1 KGHSH, CDR2 LQKENI. Trimming left V 0 bases short and J 4 bases short, with 12 bases between. This CDR3 contains 15 residues. The CDR3 region is CASSPPGRGSYGYTF. The DNA of the CDR3 is TGTGCCAGCTCACCACCGGGCAGGGGAAGCTATGGCTACACCTTC.